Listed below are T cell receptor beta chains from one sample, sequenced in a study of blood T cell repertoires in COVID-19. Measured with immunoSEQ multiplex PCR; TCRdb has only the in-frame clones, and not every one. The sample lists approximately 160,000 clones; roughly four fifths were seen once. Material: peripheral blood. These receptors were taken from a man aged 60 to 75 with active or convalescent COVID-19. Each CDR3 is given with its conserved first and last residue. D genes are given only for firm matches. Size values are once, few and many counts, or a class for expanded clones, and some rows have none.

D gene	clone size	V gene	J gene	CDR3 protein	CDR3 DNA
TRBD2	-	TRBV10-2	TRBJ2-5	CASLSALAGEGETQYF	TGCGCCAGCCTCTCGGCACTAGCGGGGGAGGGGGAGACCCAGTACTTC
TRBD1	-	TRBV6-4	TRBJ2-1	CASSSVGQGMVNEQFF	TGTGCCAGCAGTTCCGTGGGACAGGGAATGGTTAATGAGCAGTTCTTC
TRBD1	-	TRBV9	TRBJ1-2	CASSVGTGWDYGYTF	TGTGCCAGCAGCGTAGGGACAGGGTGGGACTATGGCTACACCTTC
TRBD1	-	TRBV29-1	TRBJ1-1	CSVPGDRVWNAEAFF	TGCAGCGTCCCCGGGGACAGGGTGTGGAACGCTGAAGCTTTCTTT
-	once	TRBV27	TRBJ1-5	CASSLSGGNQPQHF	TGTGCCAGCAGTTTATCAGGGGGCAATCAGCCCCAGCATTTT
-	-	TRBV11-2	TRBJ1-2	CASGEGGGYTF	TGTGCCAGCGGAGAAGGGGGTGGCTACACCTTC
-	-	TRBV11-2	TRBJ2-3	CATSARDPTDTQYF	TGTGCCACCTCAGCCAGGGATCCCACAGATACGCAGTATTTT
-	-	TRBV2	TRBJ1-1	CASSDGGLNTEAFF	TGTGCCAGCAGTGATGGGGGCCTGAACACTGAAGCTTTCTTT
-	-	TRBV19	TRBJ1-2	CASKEPRRGYGYTF	TGTGCCAGCAAAGAGCCTCGAAGGGGCTATGGCTACACCTTC
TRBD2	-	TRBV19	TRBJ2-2	CASSLAGSGTGELFF	TGTGCCAGTAGTCTAGCGGGAAGTGGAACCGGGGAGCTGTTTTTT
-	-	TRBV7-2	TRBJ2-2	CASSRLVVTGELFF	TGTGCCAGCAGCCGGCTAGTGGTCACCGGGGAGCTGTTTTTT
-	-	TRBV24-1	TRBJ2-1	CATSDSTGISYNEQFF	TGTGCCACCAGTGACTCAACAGGGATCTCCTACAATGAGCAGTTCTTC
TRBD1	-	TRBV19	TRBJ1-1	CASSTRRGQSENTEAFF	TGTGCCAGTAGTACCCGCCGGGGACAGTCGGAGAACACTGAAGCTTTCTTT
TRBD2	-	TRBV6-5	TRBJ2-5	CASRLAGGEETQYF	TGTGCCAGCCGCCTAGCGGGGGGTGAGGAGACCCAGTACTTC
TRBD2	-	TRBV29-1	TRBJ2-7	CSVGKRGHEQYF	TGCAGCGTTGGTAAGCGGGGCCACGAGCAGTACTTC
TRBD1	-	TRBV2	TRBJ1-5	CASRNTGGNQPQHF	TGTGCCAGCAGGAACACAGGGGGCAATCAGCCCCAGCATTTT
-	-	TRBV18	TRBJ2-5	CASSPRDSGGETQYF	TGTGCCAGCTCGCCCCGGGACAGCGGGGGAGAGACCCAGTACTTC
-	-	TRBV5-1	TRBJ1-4	CASSLKDTTNEKLFF	TGCGCCAGCAGCTTGAAGGACACAACTAATGAAAAACTGTTTTTT
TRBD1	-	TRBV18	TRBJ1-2	CASFSTGTGSLTF	TGTGCCAGCTTCAGTACCGGGACAGGCAGTCTCACCTTC
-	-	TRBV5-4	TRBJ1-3	CASSPGRTAGNTIYF	TGTGCCAGCAGCCCGGGTCGGACAGCTGGAAACACCATATATTTT
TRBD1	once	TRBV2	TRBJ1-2	CASSGEDRGYGYTF	TGTGCCAGCAGTGGAGAGGACAGGGGCTATGGCTACACCTTC
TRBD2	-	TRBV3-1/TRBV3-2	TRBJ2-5	CASSQVRTSTQTQYF	TGTGCCAGCAGCCAAGTGCGGACTAGCACCCAGACCCAGTACTTC
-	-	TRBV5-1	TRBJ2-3	CASSLGAGTDTQYF	TGCGCCAGCAGCTTAGGGGCAGGCACAGATACGCAGTATTTT
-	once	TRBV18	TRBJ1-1	CASSPTDSPTNTEAFF	TGTGCCAGCTCACCTACGGACAGCCCTACGAACACTGAAGCTTTCTTT
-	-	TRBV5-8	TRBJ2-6	CASRLYSGANVLTF	TGTGCCAGCCGCCTATACTCTGGGGCCAACGTCCTGACTTTC